The entry that follows covers one TCR beta chain sequence. What it binds is not known. The data were taken from a study of cytomegalovirus exposure and HLA in healthy donors. Study observations and caveats: Later analysis demonstrated an association between a missense DCLRE1C variant and TCR beta V- and J-gene trimming. It was only CMV serostatus that was available as immune exposure information. A later analysis reported that several of the most significant clusters appeared to be linked to common viral pathogens, among them Epstein-Barr virus. Sequencing had likely introduced a cluster of highly shared sequence variants as an artifact.

V was cut by 3 bases and J by 1 base, with 8 bases left in between. Germline assignment: CDR1 MNHEY and CDR2 SMNVEV (reference sequence). The CDR3 sequence is 14 residues long. Use of 60 Vbeta and 13 Jbeta primers characterized the PCR. Clones were sequenced by immunoSEQ multiplex PCR, and TCRdb holds only the in-frame ones, with some missing. Its table lists more than 200,000 clones. The TCR originated in a woman in her 30s in good health and CMV-seropositive. The sample comprised PBMCs. V gene TRBV27 combines with J gene TRBJ2-3, with D hard to call. CDR3 DNA: TGTGCCAGCAGTTTTAGCCGGGGCACAGATACGCAGTATTTT. Protein: CASSFSRGTDTQYF.